Listed below are T cell receptor beta chains from one sample, sequenced in a study of cytomegalovirus exposure and HLA in healthy donors. Using immunoSEQ multiplex PCR, the repertoire was profiled, and TCRdb retains in-frame clones only, with some absent. The sample has some 170,000 clones; about 83% are singletons. Sequences were obtained from PBMCs. All receptors come from a woman in her twenties or thirties in good health and CMV-seronegative. CDR3s include the opening cysteine and the closing phenylalanine or tryptophan.

v_call	j_call	cdr3_aa
TRBV10-1	TRBJ1-1	CASSELLPNTEAFF
TRBV6-5	TRBJ1-2	CASSADRAPYGYTF
TRBV10-3	TRBJ2-1	CAISEGSQPEQFF
TRBV11-2	TRBJ1-4	CASSLVGQGAGDNEKLFF
TRBV9	TRBJ2-7	CASSVVASGGPKPSCLGYEQYF
TRBV4-1	TRBJ1-2	CASSHKTGMSYGYTF
TRBV7-2	TRBJ1-2	CASSLGGLSNGYTF
TRBV7-9	TRBJ1-6	CASSLEGTNRVSGNSPLHF
TRBV2	TRBJ2-1	CASSLMGGASYNEQFF
TRBV2	TRBJ1-1	CASRPGGTAHTEAFF
TRBV7-9	TRBJ1-1	CASSQTAPTGGTEAFF
TRBV19	TRBJ1-2	CASNDGQGDYGYTF
TRBV7-2	TRBJ1-6	CASSLKGDHNSPLHF
TRBV6-5	TRBJ2-5	CASSYSGSLETQYF
TRBV18	TRBJ2-2	CASSPRQGATGELFF
TRBV4-1	TRBJ1-3	CASSLSNGNTIYF
TRBV9	TRBJ2-2	CASSEHGTSGGLNTGELFF
TRBV5-5	TRBJ2-6	CASSLELAADNVLTF
TRBV7-2	TRBJ1-1	CASSPQVNTEAFF
TRBV5-6	TRBJ1-6	CASSVQGPNSPLHF
TRBV6-6	TRBJ2-5	CASSSIGGSPETQYF
TRBV7-2	TRBJ2-7	CASSQTGLTYEQYF
TRBV4-3	TRBJ2-1	CASSQQTGGSYNEQFF